One and the same sample provided the 30 T cell receptor beta chains below, sequenced in a study of cytotoxic CD8 clonotypes in ibrutinib-treated CLL. Measured with immunoSEQ multiplex PCR; TCRdb has only the in-frame clones, and not every one. The data hold around 25,000 clones, with nearly 70% observed a single time. The sample consisted of PBMCs, taken at disease progression, from a patient treated with ibrutinib. The source of these receptors is a human donor with chronic lymphocytic leukemia.

This sequence joins TRBV19 and TRBJ2-1; tentatively, D is TRBD1 or TRBD2 (5 bases each). V was shortened by 5 bases and J by 0 bases, with 11 bases between the two germline ends. The CDR3 is made up of 15 amino acids. Germline V gene lookup returns CDR1 LNHDA and CDR2 SQIVND (reference sequence). The CDR3 sequence: CASSPGSYSYNEQFF. The CDR3 nucleotides read TGTGCCAGTAGTCCAGGGAGCTACTCCTACAATGAGCAGTTCTTC.

This clone was seen a single time. This chain joins TRBV9 and TRBJ2-5; D is ambiguous. Germline V gene lookup returns CDR1 SGDLS and CDR2 YYNGEE. The V end was cut by 0 bases, the J end by 5 bases, with 8 bases between. The CDR3 spans 13 residues. CDR3 in DNA: TGTGCCAGCAGCGTAGCTCCGAGGGAGACCCAGTACTTC. Translation gives CASSVAPRETQYF. Drawing the rest from reference TRBV9 and TRBJ2-5, the complete variable domain is DSGVTQTPKHLITATGQRVTLRCSPRSGDLSVYWYQQSLDQGLQFLIQYYNGEERAKGNILERFSAQQFPDLHSELNLSSLELGDSALYFCASSVAPRETQYFGPGTRLLVL.

The gene calls are TRBV11-2 and TRBJ2-7; D is uncertain. There are 16 residues in the CDR3. Germline assignment: CDR1 SGHAT and CDR2 FQNNGV. Trimming removed 0 bases from V and 3 bases from J, with 15 bases in between. CDR3 coding DNA: TGTGCCAGCAGCTTAGAGGGTGCAGGCGAAGGCTACGAGCAGTACTTC. Encoded protein: CASSLEGAGEGYEQYF.

This clone was counted a few times. The chain combines TRBV5-1 with TRBJ1-6; D gene uncertain. The CDR3 has 17 amino acids. Trimming removed 0 bases at V and 9 bases at J, with 19 bases between. From germline, CDR1 is SGHRS and CDR2 YFSETQ. The CDR3 region has the DNA TGCGCCAGCAGCTTGGCCCCGAGGAGATATAATGGTTCACCCCTCCACTTT. Amino acid sequence: CASSLAPRRYNGSPLHF.

The chain employs TRBV27 and TRBJ1-1, with 7 bases aligning to TRBD1. V shed 3 bases and J 2 bases; nucleotides not matched to a gene: 3. The V gene's germline CDR1 is MNHEY and CDR2 SMNVEV (reference sequence). The CDR3 sequence is 14 residues long. The CDR3 protein is CASSLNRGNTEAFF. The DNA for the CDR3 is TGTGCCAGCAGTTTGAACAGGGGAAACACTGAAGCTTTCTTT.

The chain carries TRBV5-4 and TRBJ2-5; no reliable D call. The CDR3 extends over 12 amino acids. V lost 4 bases and J lost 2, with 6 bases in between. Germline CDR1 is SGHNT and CDR2 is YYREEE (reference sequence). The CDR3 is CASSGFQETQYF. CDR3 sequence (DNA): TGTGCCAGCAGCGGTTTTCAAGAGACCCAGTACTTC.

J is TRBJ2-5 and V is TRBV14, with D perhaps given as TRBD1 or TRBD2 (7 bases each). V was clipped by 3 bases and J by 6 bases, with 20 bases between them. There are 16 residues in the CDR3. In germline, CDR1 is SGHDN, CDR2 FVKESK. The chain's CDR3 is CASSHLPAGGDKTQYF. Here the CDR3 DNA reads TGTGCCAGCAGCCATCTCCCGGCAGGGGGGGATAAGACCCAGTACTTC.

The chain recombines TRBV5-6 with TRBJ2-3; possible D gene TRBD1, 5 bases. V lost 1 base, J lost 4 bases, and 7 bases lay in between. Germline V gene sequence: CDR1 SGHDT, CDR2 YYEEEE. CDR3 size: 13 residues. Here the CDR3 DNA reads TGTGCCAGCAGCTTGACAGGACCAGATACGCAGTATTTT. It specifies CASSLTGPDTQYF. Filled out from reference TRBV5-6 and TRBJ2-3, the complete variable domain reads DAGVTQSPTHLIKTRGQQVTLRCSPKSGHDTVSWYQQALGQGPQFIFQYYEEEERQRGNFPDRFSGHQFPNYSSELNVNALLLGDSALYLCASSLTGPDTQYFGPGTRLTVL.

This chain connects TRBV10-3 to TRBJ2-3; D ambiguous. This CDR3 is 13 amino acids long. CDR1 and CDR2 from the germline V gene are ENHRY and SYGVKD. V dropped 3 bases and J dropped 3 bases, with 7 bases sitting between them. The CDR3 sequence is CAISEEPTDTQYF. For the CDR3, the DNA is TGTGCCATCAGTGAAGAGCCTACAGATACGCAGTATTTT.

The rearrangement links TRBV9 to TRBJ2-3; D unclear. V was clipped by 0 bases and J by 4 bases, with 9 bases between them. CDR1 is SGDLS and CDR2 is YYNGEE in the germline V gene. The CDR3 totals 14 residues. For the CDR3, the DNA is TGTGCCAGCAGCGTAGTTCCAGCCGCAGATACGCAGTATTTT. It translates to CASSVVPAADTQYF.

The rearrangement uses TRBV5-1 and TRBJ2-7; the match to TRBD1 covers 9 bases. The CDR3 has 14 residues. CDR1 and CDR2 (germline): SGHRS, YFSETQ. The trim removed 4 bases at V and 2 bases at J, leaving 4 bases unmatched. In nucleotides, the CDR3 is TGCGCCAGCAGCCCGACAGGGGGGACCTACGAGCAGTACTTC. Protein: CASSPTGGTYEQYF.

The chain employs TRBV5-1 and TRBJ2-2; no definite D call. Germline CDR1 reads SGHRS; CDR2 reads YFSETQ. Between the trimmed V and J ends, which lost 4 bases and 10 bases, there was a span of 14 bases. CDR3 length equals 13 residues. The CDR3 loop reads CASSLPGSLELFF. The CDR3 DNA reads TGCGCCAGCAGCCTCCCCGGCTCGTTGGAGCTGTTTTTT.

The chain employs TRBV4-3 and TRBJ2-3, with D unclear. The CDR3 length is 14 residues. From germline, CDR1 is LGHNA and CDR2 YSLEER. Trimming took 1 base from V and 6 from J, leaving 11 bases between them. The CDR3 coding sequence is TGCGCCAGCAGCCAAGTTCCCTCCGCGGATACGCAGTATTTT. It translates to CASSQVPSADTQYF.

This clone was observed once. J is TRBJ2-2 and V is TRBV4-2; D possibly uses TRBD1 or TRBD2 (6 bases each). The CDR3 has 14 residues. Deletions cut 7 bases from V and 4 bases from J, with 13 bases between. Germline V CDR1 and CDR2: LGHNA, YNFKEQ. CDR3 bases: TGTGCCAGCACCTTAGGGGGAGGCACCGGGGAGCTGTTTTTT. Protein: CASTLGGGTGELFF.

The chain employs TRBV6-1 and TRBJ1-5, with 9 bases fitting TRBD1. The CDR3 covers 15 residues. Germline-derived CDR1 and CDR2 are MNHNS and SASEGT. The V segment lost 0 bases and the J segment 10 bases; nucleotides outside the gene matches: 7. The CDR3 nucleotides read TGTGCCAGCAGTGAAGCCCCGGGACAGGGCGGTCCCCAGCATTTT. It codes for CASSEAPGQGGPQHF.

The sample holds a few counts of this clone. The rearrangement joins TRBV6-5 to TRBJ1-1; D ambiguous. The CDR3 covers 14 residues. The ends were cut back, 2 bases at V and 3 bases at J, with 10 bases in the middle. Per the germline V gene, CDR1 is MNHEY and CDR2 is SVGAGI. For the CDR3, the DNA is TGTGCCAGCAGTTACACGACGTCCGACACTGAAGCTTTCTTT. This codes for CASSYTTSDTEAFF.

The genes are TRBV7-9 and TRBJ1-3; 8 nucleotides agree with TRBD1. There are 15 residues in the CDR3. Trimming removed 4 bases from V and 4 bases from J; junction bases left unmatched: 6. Germline V CDR1 and CDR2: SEHNR, FQNEAQ (reference sequence). CDR3 DNA sequence: TGTGCCAGCAGCTACGCGACAGGGGTAGGAAACACCATATATTTT. It codes for CASSYATGVGNTIYF.

The chain has TRBV7-9 and TRBJ1-3; possible D gene TRBD1, 6 bases. Germline CDR1 is SEHNR and CDR2 is FQNEAQ (reference sequence). Trimming cost V 5 bases and J 2 bases, with 10 bases left between them. This CDR3 is 14 amino acids long. In DNA form, the CDR3 reads TGTGCCAGCAGCCCGCAGGGGACTGGAAACACCATATATTTT. It is translated as CASSPQGTGNTIYF.

The rearrangement links TRBV27 to TRBJ1-5; D is perhaps TRBD1 (6 bases). The CDR3 consists of 16 residues. V shed 8 bases and J shed 5 bases, with 22 bases lying between them. Germline values: CDR1 MNHEY, CDR2 SMNVEV (reference sequence). The CDR3 sequence: CASGFPGWGQDQPQHF. DNA of the CDR3: TGTGCCAGCGGATTCCCTGGTTGGGGGCAGGATCAGCCCCAGCATTTT.

The chain links TRBV4-1 to TRBJ1-2, with TRBD1 as a possible D gene (6 bases). Germline assignment: CDR1 MGHRA and CDR2 YSYEKL. V was pared by 4 bases and J by 2 bases, with 14 bases between. This CDR3 is built from 15 residues. The CDR3 bases are TGCGCCAGCAGCCGGCACGGGCAGGGGAACTATGGCTACACCTTC. It codes for CASSRHGQGNYGYTF.

The chain joins TRBV4-1 to TRBJ2-3; D remains unclear. V lost 6 bases and J lost 0, with 16 bases in between. This CDR3 contains 16 residues. Germline V gives CDR1 MGHRA, CDR2 YSYEKL. As DNA, the CDR3 is TGCGCCAGCAGTGGCATAGGGCCCCGGAGCACAGATACGCAGTATTTT. Encoded protein: CASSGIGPRSTDTQYF.

The chain has TRBV7-9 and TRBJ2-7, with 11 bases aligning to TRBD2. Germline assignment: CDR1 SEHNR and CDR2 FQNEAQ (reference sequence). CDR3 length: 14 amino acids. The V gene end was trimmed by 1 base and the J gene end by 6 bases; junction bases not matched to a gene: 2. The DNA of the CDR3 is TGTGCCAGCAGCTTAGGACTAGCGGGGAGCGAGCAGTACTTC. Translated: CASSLGLAGSEQYF. Complete variable domain (other parts from reference TRBV7-9 and TRBJ2-7): DTGVSQNPRHKITKRGQNVTFRCDPISEHNRLYWYRQTLGQGPEFLTYFQNEAQLEKSRLLSDRFSAERPKGSFSTLEIQRTEQGDSAMYLCASSLGLAGSEQYFGPGTRLTVT.

The gene calls are TRBV4-1 and TRBJ1-2; TRBD1 is a possible D gene (6 bases). The CDR3 runs to 17 residues. CDR1 and CDR2 (germline): MGHRA, YSYEKL. V was clipped by 2 bases and J by 5 bases, with 21 bases between them. The CDR3 region has the DNA TGCGCCAGCAGCCAATCTGGGGGGGCGACCCCATGGTATGGCTACACCTTC. It translates to CASSQSGGATPWYGYTF.

V is TRBV27 and J is TRBJ2-5; 11 bases align to TRBD2. The length of the CDR3 is 15 residues. The junction had 3 bases not matched to a gene; V was cut back by 3 bases and J by 3 bases. CDR1 is MNHEY and CDR2 is SMNVEV in the germline V gene (reference sequence). DNA of the CDR3: TGTGCCAGCAGTTTCAGACTAGCGGGAAAAGAGACCCAGTACTTC. This codes for CASSFRLAGKETQYF.

The chain links TRBV7-9 to TRBJ2-1; 10 nucleotides line up with TRBD2. The CDR3 totals 16 residues. J gave up 7 bases and V 5 bases, and 11 bases lay outside the gene matches. In germline, CDR1 is SEHNR, CDR2 FQNEAQ (reference sequence). The CDR3 reads CASSPTSGEGKNEQFF. CDR3 nucleotides: TGTGCCAGCAGCCCTACTAGCGGGGAGGGTAAGAATGAGCAGTTCTTC.

The chain has TRBV4-1 and TRBJ2-3, with a possible D match to TRBD2 (7 bases). The V gene's germline CDR1 is MGHRA and CDR2 YSYEKL. Trimming removed 8 bases at V and 4 bases at J, with 31 bases between. The length of the CDR3 is 19 residues. CDR3 residues: CASELGGVKGGGRPDTQYF. Here the CDR3 DNA reads TGCGCCAGCGAACTGGGCGGAGTCAAGGGCGGGGGCCGGCCAGATACGCAGTATTTT.

The chain links TRBV11-1 to TRBJ2-2; TRBD2 matches at 7 bases. The V gene's germline CDR1 is SGHAT and CDR2 FQDESV (reference sequence). V was pared by 5 bases and J by 7 bases, with 7 bases of the junction left unmatched. This CDR3 is 14 amino acids long. This CDR3 is CASSNLLAVGELFF. CDR3 coding DNA: TGTGCCAGCAGCAACCTTCTAGCGGTCGGGGAGCTGTTTTTT. Variable domain in full (rest from reference TRBV11-1 and TRBJ2-2): EAEVAQSPRYKITEKSQAVAFWCDPISGHATLYWYRQILGQGPELLVQFQDESVVDDSQLPKDRFSAERLKGVDSTLKIQPAELGDSAMYLCASSNLLAVGELFFGEGSRLTVL.

The rearrangement uses TRBV6-5 and TRBJ1-2, with 8 bases matching TRBD1. J was trimmed by 10 bases and V by 7 bases; bases with no gene match: 11. In germline, CDR1 is MNHEY, CDR2 SVGAGI. This CDR3 comprises 13 residues. The CDR3 here is CASIAGTGWAYTF. DNA for the CDR3: TGTGCCAGCATTGCGGGGACAGGTTGGGCCTACACCTTC.

The chain carries TRBV15 and TRBJ2-2; TRBD1 is a possible D gene (5 bases). This CDR3 is built from 15 residues. V lost 6 bases, J lost 2 bases, and 13 bases lay in between. The germline V gene encodes CDR1 LNHNV and CDR2 YYDKDF (reference sequence). In DNA, the CDR3 is TGTGCCACCAGAAGGGTGGGGCCCAACACCGGGGAGCTGTTTTTT. Its translation is CATRRVGPNTGELFF.

The genes are TRBV6-6 and TRBJ2-3, with D maybe TRBD2 (6 bases). Per germline, CDR1 MNHNY and CDR2 SVGAGI (reference sequence). The V end lost 6 bases, the J end lost 6 bases, and 16 bases lay between the germline ends. The CDR3 runs 14 residues. CDR3 loop: CASSPVTGGDTQYF. CDR3 coding DNA: TGTGCCAGCAGCCCCGTAACTGGGGGGGATACGCAGTATTTT.